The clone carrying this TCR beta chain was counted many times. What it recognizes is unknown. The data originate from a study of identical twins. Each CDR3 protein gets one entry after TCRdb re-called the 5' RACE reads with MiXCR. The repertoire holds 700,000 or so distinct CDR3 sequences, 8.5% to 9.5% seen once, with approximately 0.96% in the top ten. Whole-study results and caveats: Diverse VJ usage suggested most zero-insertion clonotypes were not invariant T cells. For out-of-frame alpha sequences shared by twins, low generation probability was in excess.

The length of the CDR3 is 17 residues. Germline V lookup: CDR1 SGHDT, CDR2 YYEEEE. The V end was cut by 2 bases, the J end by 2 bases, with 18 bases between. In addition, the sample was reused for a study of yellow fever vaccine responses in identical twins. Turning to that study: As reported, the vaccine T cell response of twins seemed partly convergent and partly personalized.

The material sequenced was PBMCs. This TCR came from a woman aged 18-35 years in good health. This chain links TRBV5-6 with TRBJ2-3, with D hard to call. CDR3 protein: CASSFWESHPVTDTQYF. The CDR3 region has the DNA TGTGCCAGCAGCTTCTGGGAAAGCCACCCCGTCACAGATACGCAGTATTTT.